The entry that follows covers one T cell receptor beta chain sequence. Its antigen is currently not known. No base quality information exists; no much larger clone differs at one position. The cohort was made up of about 610 healthy bone marrow donors. At the time of sampling, every cohort member was nominally healthy, though immune exposures that went unrecorded were likely present. The donor tested CMV seronegative and was one of the 352 seronegative cohort members. Every donor gave a peripheral blood sample, and the peripheral blood mononuclear cells from that sample were used for TCR beta sequencing. Genomic DNA extraction from the blood cell samples was performed with the Qiagen DNeasy Blood Extraction Kit. The source of the sample is a study of cytomegalovirus exposure and HLA in healthy donors (dated by TCRdb to the late 2010s). At the level of the whole study: An earlier analysis of about 560 of the donors reported roughly 300 Gb of sequence data and 117 million unique TCR beta sequences obtained from about 170 million T cells. An early release covering roughly 580 HLA-typed donors comprised about 310 gigabases of sequencing data and around 85 million unique TCR sequences. Among the roughly 400 genotyped donors, under 90% belonged to the genetic ancestry cluster associated with self-reported Caucasian donors. The study aimed to test whether signatures of past pathogen exposure could be identified by cataloging public T cell receptors. The study used immunosequencing to profile the T cell repertoires of 670 or so subjects and linked those repertoires to cytomegalovirus serostatus. A separate validation cohort of more than 100 different subjects was used in addition to the roughly 700-subject first cohort. The study combined high-throughput TCR immunosequencing, statistical association of individual TCRs with disease status, and machine learning to predict cytomegalovirus infection status. In a later analysis, previously published TCR beta repertoires from more than 500 donors were re-analyzed and high-resolution HLA genotyping was added so that TCR occurrence patterns could be studied. Rather than drawing on any new phenotypic data, the later analysis identified candidate immune exposures from TCR beta sequences and the way those sequences occurred across donors. To decide whether each TCR beta V gene segment behaved as functional or pseudogenic, an earlier analysis of approximately 600 of the donors relied on high-throughput TCR beta sequencing. Donor age, sex, ethnicity and CMV serostatus were compiled alongside the repertoire data. Genome-wide SNP genotypes for about 65% of the roughly 670 donors were used in a later genetic analysis, which treated that subset as a discovery cohort. All discovery cohort repertoires had been generated on a single sequencing platform. Class I and class II HLA loci were covered by the typing at four-digit resolution. Typing coverage differed by locus: A, B, C, DRB1 and DQB1 were typed in roughly 620-630 donors, DQA1 in 500 to 550, DPA1 in around 600, and DPB1 in roughly 470. Because of strong linkage in the cohort, 4 to 6 DR-DQ haplotypes were treated as single units for association and clustering. Among roughly 400 genotyped donors of the cohort, an average of approximately 240,000 unique TCR beta nucleotide sequences was sequenced per donor, of which approximately 19% were non-productive.

Library preparation was by the immunoSEQ multiplex PCR assay. For the multiplex PCR, a mixture combining 60 forward primers for TCR Vbeta segments and 13 reverse primers for TCR Jbeta segments was used. Amplification of the CDR3 region of rearranged TCR beta genes was performed with a multiplex PCR assay on genomic DNA. The amplified TCR beta libraries were sequenced on the Illumina HiSeq System as 87-base-pair reads. In the paper's pipeline: Across the 640 or so repertoires, a later analysis counted 75 million to 90 million unique TCR beta chains, roughly 11 million of which were shared by at least two donors. A nearest-neighbor algorithm error-corrected the raw reads and collapsed the reads into unique sequences, merging closely related sequences to remove PCR and sequencing errors. To assign V, D and J gene segments, CDR3 sequences were aligned to IMGT reference sequences. For a sequence to be retained, a match of at least six nucleotides to both a V gene segment and a J gene segment was required. Rearrangements were called productive when the CDR3 lacked stop codons and stayed in frame with V and J; all others were non-productive. Following IMGT convention, CDR3 was defined as the stretch from the second conserved V-encoded cysteine to the conserved J-encoded phenylalanine. The earlier analysis of roughly 590 of the donors excluded any sequence lacking an unambiguous match to a single V gene segment. An earlier analysis of about 600 of the donors called V segments functional above 56.7% productive rearrangements and segregating when the between-donor standard deviation exceeded 5%. A statistical classification framework was built to diagnose cytomegalovirus status from the catalog of TCR beta chain sequences. V and J gene assignment, in a later analysis, came from comparing TCR nucleotide sequences with IMGT/GENE-DB human TR gene sequences. Using the TCRdist pipeline, a later analysis assigned CDR3 sequences along with most-parsimonious VDJ recombination scenarios. In a later analysis, every TCR beta chain was defined by the combination of its CDR3 amino acid sequence and its V-gene family, and reads without a unique V-gene family were dropped. A later analysis removed 500 to 600 highly shared, low-generation-probability nucleotide sequences to deal with suspected cross-contamination and a sequencing artifact. In a later analysis, a clonal expansion index was calculated for each public chain from normalized within-repertoire ranks of inferred template counts. In a later analysis, generation probabilities were computed using a VDJ recombination model fitted to out-of-frame rearrangements, and the results were checked against IGoR. A later analysis scored TCR-TCR, TCR-HLA and TCR-CMV co-occurrence with hypergeometric tests, applying a repertoire-size bias correction to TCR pairs. A later analysis estimated false discovery rates by permuting HLA or CMV assignments 20 times. A later analysis grouped co-occurring TCRs with DBSCAN, adding TCRdist sequence similarity when clustering within HLA-allele-positive subsets. Repertoires with fewer than 30,000 or more than 120,000 public chains, plus five repertoires with anomalous nucleotide sharing, were excluded from co-occurrence clustering. The clones in this table, taken by TCRdb from immuneACCESS, are in-frame only. Not every clone is retained; where verified, under half of the shortfall comes from an unresolved V gene, and the cause of the rest is unknown. The V and J calls and the clone size are those of that table, but D and trimming were determined from the DNA. This sample has 73,000 or so clones in its table, and just over 75% of those were observed once. Approximately 6.3% of the sample lies in the top ten.

CDR1 is given as SNHLY and CDR2 as FYNNEI, both from the germline V gene. Trimming removed 7 bases from V and 2 bases from J; the gene matches leave 10 bases unexplained. The CDR3 holds 15 amino acids from the cysteine to the phenylalanine. This entry keeps only the CDR3 DNA: 45 bases, framed from base 1. The investigation overall reported the following: In a later analysis, the rate of TCR association differed among HLA loci, with DRB1 alleles having the most associated TCRs and HLA-C alleles having the fewest. The cohort was sequenced for TCR beta chains only, and without alpha or paired-chain data the features that could be detected were limited. A later genetic analysis associated a missense DCLRE1C variant with V-gene and J-gene trimming of TCR beta chains, and an independent cohort replicated the association. A later analysis found that most CMV-associated TCR beta chains appeared HLA-restricted, with HLA associations seemingly driven largely by CMV exposure. A group of highly shared sequence variants was considered likely to be a technical artifact of the sequencing pipeline. The presence/absence analyses assumed that sequencing depth was roughly uniform across donors, and that assumption may not be true. Most TCR sequences were seen in very few donors, while some public TCRs were found in many individuals. An earlier analysis of approximately 500 of the donors showed that most TCR beta V segments appeared in productive rearrangements either about 90% or about 30% of the time, which broadly matched IMGT annotations. Because counts were too low, 15 to 20 rarely observed V segments, including chromosome 9 orphons, were excluded from the earlier analysis of 587 of the donors. Because HLA typing was unavailable for some donors at each locus, only the typed subset was used in association tests. CMV serostatus was the only immune exposure information available for the cohort. Specific HLA alleles were associated with over 15,000 TCR beta sequences at a false discovery rate of 0.05 in a later analysis. In a later analysis, several top co-occurrence clusters were reported to appear linked to parvovirus B19, influenza, CMV and Epstein-Barr virus. Correlated functional status among segregating V segments might reflect linkage disequilibrium, but an unknown experimental factor could not be ruled out. The 87-base-pair reads could not distinguish some IMGT-functional V segments, including TRBV6-2 and TRBV6-3, so those segments were excluded. A further reported finding was that TCR beta sequences accurately predicted the HLA-A and HLA-B alleles for most subjects in the first cohort. In a later genetic analysis, fewer N-insertions in productive TCRs were reported among donors in an Asian-associated ancestry cluster than the approximately 630-donor mean. In vitro tests confirmed that three of the cytomegalovirus-associated TCR beta chains recognize cytomegalovirus antigens. Cytomegalovirus status was reported to be diagnosed by the classifier with high specificity and sensitivity in both the original and validation cohorts. In a later analysis, HLA-associated TCR beta chains showed more clonal expansion and lower generation probabilities than non-associated chains that were equally common. A total of 150 or so TCR beta chains were listed by the study as associated with cytomegalovirus. Assigning TCR associations to individual alleles was difficult when HLA alleles, especially DR and DQ, strongly co-occurred. It was suggested by the authors that the approach could potentially be generalized to other disease states and immunological phenotypes.

The sequenced sample was PBMCs. This TCR derives from a man aged 45-60 years in good health and CMV-seronegative. The chain uses TRBV2 and TRBJ2-5; TRBD1 aligns with 7 central bases. CDR3 reads: CASTRRDSRQETQYF. The DNA is TGTGCCAGCACCAGACGGGACAGTAGGCAAGAGACCCAGTACTTC. The full variable domain, completed from the reference TRBV2 and TRBJ2-5 proteins outside the CDR3, reads EPEVTQTPSHQVTQMGQEVILRCVPISNHLYFYWYRQILGQKVEFLVSFYNNEISEKSEIFDDQFSVERPDGSNFTLKIRSTKLEDSAMYFCASTRRDSRQETQYFGPGTRLLVL.